The 19 T cell receptor beta chains presented below share a single source sample, sequenced in a study of cytomegalovirus exposure and HLA in healthy donors. PCR employed 60 Vbeta and 13 Jbeta primers. Assay: immunoSEQ multiplex PCR; the TCRdb copy retains only in-frame clones and omits some. The sample shows 220,000 or so clones, more than 65% of them seen only once. The sequencing sample was made of PBMCs. The receptors derive from a middle-aged man in good health and CMV-seronegative.

The chain has TRBV2 and TRBJ2-5; tentative D call: TRBD1 (6 bases). The CDR3 consists of 14 residues. The germline CDR1 and CDR2 sequences are SNHLY and FYNNEI. V gave up 6 bases and J gave up 5 bases, with 16 bases separating them. The CDR3 DNA is TGTGCCAGCAGGGCTGACAGGAGTCAGGAGACCCAGTACTTC. It is translated as CASRADRSQETQYF.

V is TRBV18 and J is TRBJ1-2; D is possibly TRBD1 (6 bases). CDR1 and CDR2 (germline): KGHSH, LQKENI. With 5 bases removed from V and 6 bases from J, the gap between germline ends came to 13 bases. CDR3 size: 13 residues. The CDR3 bases are TGTGCCAGCTCAGACCGGGACACCGATGGCTACACCTTC. Its protein is CASSDRDTDGYTF.

The chain recombines TRBV19 with TRBJ1-1; TRBD1 is a possible D gene (5 bases). V was shortened by 5 bases and J by 4 bases, with 17 bases between the two germline ends. The V gene's germline CDR1 is LNHDA and CDR2 SQIVND (reference sequence). The CDR3 runs 15 residues. The CDR3 DNA reads as TGTGCCAGTAGTGCCGATTTGGGGGGAAGCACTGAAGCTTTCTTT. This gives the protein CASSADLGGSTEAFF.

The rearrangement joins TRBV19 to TRBJ2-5; D perhaps matches TRBD2 (6 bases). Trimming stripped 5 bases from V and 5 bases from J, with 18 bases between. Germline CDR1 LNHDA, CDR2 SQIVND (reference sequence). CDR3 size: 15 residues. The CDR3 sequence is CASSAVTGGMETQYF. In nucleotides, the CDR3 is TGTGCCAGTAGTGCGGTCACTGGGGGGATGGAGACCCAGTACTTC. The full variable domain, completed using reference TRBV19 and TRBJ2-5, is DGGITQSPKYLFRKEGQNVTLSCEQNLNHDAMYWYRQDPGQGLRLIYYSQIVNDFQKGDIAEGYSVSREKKESFPLTVTSAQKNPTAFYLCASSAVTGGMETQYFGPGTRLLVL.

V gene TRBV19 combines with J gene TRBJ1-5, with 10 bases that match TRBD1. Germline assignment: CDR1 LNHDA and CDR2 SQIVND (reference sequence). V dropped 5 bases and J dropped 2; count of bases not matched to a gene: 0. This CDR3 comprises 14 residues. CDR3 sequence reads: CASSGTGGNQPQHF. The DNA for the CDR3 is TGTGCCAGTAGTGGGACAGGGGGCAATCAGCCCCAGCATTTT.

The V call is TRBV27, the J call TRBJ2-1; perhaps TRBD2 as D (6 bases). Germline CDR1 reads MNHEY; CDR2 reads SMNVEV (reference sequence). Trimming stripped 4 bases from V and 5 bases from J, with 21 bases between. The CDR3 runs 17 residues. The CDR3 is CASSSTNTGTFNNEQFF. CDR3 in DNA: TGTGCCAGCAGTTCGACCAATACCGGGACTTTCAACAATGAGCAGTTCTTC.

This clone came up once. CDR3 sequence reads: CASSETAGLGNQPQHF. CDR3 nucleotides: TGTGCCAGCAGCGAGACAGCGGGCCTGGGCAATCAGCCCCAGCATTTT. The chain is built from TRBV9 and TRBJ1-5; a weak D match, TRBD1 (5 bases). Trimming stripped 3 bases from V and 2 bases from J, with 15 bases between. The CDR3 consists of 16 residues. Germline V gene sequence: CDR1 SGDLS, CDR2 YYNGEE.

This chain uses TRBV2 with TRBJ1-2, with 12 nucleotides matching TRBD1. Germline lookup yields CDR1 SNHLY and CDR2 FYNNEI. CDR3 length: 16 residues. J was trimmed by 5 bases and V by 2 bases; bases with no gene match: 6. The CDR3, as DNA: TGTGCCAGCAGTGAATCCGGGACAGGGGGCCCATATGGCTACACCTTC. This translates into CASSESGTGGPYGYTF.

The chain combines TRBV7-9 with TRBJ1-6; the D gene is possibly TRBD1 (6 bases). CDR1 and CDR2 (germline): SEHNR, FQNEAQ (reference sequence). The CDR3 is made up of 14 amino acids. Trimming left V 5 bases short and J 5 bases short, with 10 bases between. The CDR3 is CASSPGQHNSPLHF. The DNA for the CDR3 is TGTGCCAGCAGCCCGGGACAACATAATTCACCCCTCCACTTT.

The chain recombines TRBV2 with TRBJ1-5; 8 positions agree with TRBD1. The CDR3 covers 16 residues. The germline gives CDR1 SNHLY, CDR2 FYNNEI. Unmatched junction bases numbered 8, after V lost 7 bases and J lost 0 bases. CDR3 loop: CASTGQGRNSNQPQHF. DNA of the CDR3: TGTGCCAGCACCGGACAGGGACGGAATAGCAATCAGCCCCAGCATTTT. Filled out from reference TRBV2 and TRBJ1-5, the complete variable domain reads EPEVTQTPSHQVTQMGQEVILRCVPISNHLYFYWYRQILGQKVEFLVSFYNNEISEKSEIFDDQFSVERPDGSNFTLKIRSTKLEDSAMYFCASTGQGRNSNQPQHFGDGTRLSIL.

This clone occurred a few times. This rearrangement joins TRBV7-9 to TRBJ1-5, with D possibly TRBD1 on 5 matching bases. There are 15 residues in the CDR3. CDR1 SEHNR and CDR2 FQNEAQ come from the germline V gene (reference sequence). The V end lost 5 bases, the J end lost 3 bases, and 14 bases lay between the germline ends. As DNA, the CDR3 is TGTGCCAGCAGCCATACAGGACGAAACAATCAGCCCCAGCATTTT. Protein sequence: CASSHTGRNNQPQHF.

In its sample, this clone was seen once. V and J are TRBV5-1 and TRBJ1-1; 7 bases map to TRBD1. The germline CDR1 and CDR2 sequences are SGHRS and YFSETQ. After removal of 4 bases from V and 4 bases from J, the junction contained 13 bases not matched to a gene. This CDR3 has 16 amino acids. The CDR3 coding sequence is TGCGCCAGCAGCCCCGGACAGGCTGTCTTAACCACTGAAGCTTTCTTT. This sequence encodes CASSPGQAVLTTEAFF.

The chain is built from TRBV5-4 and TRBJ1-1, with D perhaps TRBD1 (6 bases). V dropped 4 bases and J dropped 1 base, with 11 bases sitting between them. The CDR3 extends over 14 amino acids. Looked up from germline, CDR1 is SGHNT and CDR2 is YYREEE (reference sequence). CDR3 loop: CASSPDSRNTEAFF. CDR3 nucleotides: TGTGCCAGCAGCCCGGACAGCCGGAACACTGAAGCTTTCTTT.

There are a few counts of this clone. V usage is TRBV7-2 and J usage is TRBJ1-5; a weak D match, TRBD1 (6 bases). This CDR3 comprises 15 residues. Germline values: CDR1 SGHTA, CDR2 FQGNSA. V lost 1 base and J lost 2, with 9 bases in between. The CDR3 DNA is TGTGCCAGCAGCTTAGAGGCAGGGGGCAATCAGCCCCAGCATTTT. Its translation is CASSLEAGGNQPQHF.

The chain joins TRBV4-2 to TRBJ1-2; D is uncertain. Trimming shortened V by 4 bases and J by 4 bases, and 16 bases separated the two germline ends. The CDR3 is 15 amino acids. Germline CDR1 and CDR2: LGHNA and YNFKEQ. For the CDR3, the DNA is TGTGCCAGCAGCCTACGTCTGCTCGACACCTATGGCTACACCTTC. Protein: CASSLRLLDTYGYTF.

This clone was counted only a few times. V and J are TRBV5-4 and TRBJ2-2, with D perhaps matching TRBD2 (5 bases). Germline CDR1 SGHNT, CDR2 YYREEE (reference sequence). The CDR3 is made up of 11 amino acids. V was shortened by 5 bases and J by 7 bases, with 6 bases between the two germline ends. CDR3 residues: CASREDGELFF. CDR3 coding DNA: TGTGCCAGCAGGGAGGACGGGGAGCTGTTTTTT.

This chain connects TRBV5-1 to TRBJ2-1, with TRBD2 matching over 9 bases. Germline loops: CDR1 SGHRS, CDR2 YFSETQ. Trimming cost V 1 base and J 4 bases; bases outside gene matches: 9. The CDR3 length is 17 residues. The CDR3 DNA reads TGCGCCAGCAGCTTGTCGGGGGCGGGAGGGCCATACAATGAGCAGTTCTTC. This encodes CASSLSGAGGPYNEQFF.

This clone was counted once. This chain connects TRBV9 to TRBJ2-5, with D maybe TRBD1 (5 bases). This CDR3 is 13 amino acids long. The V end lost 3 bases, the J end lost 4 bases, and 10 bases lay between the germline ends. Looked up from germline, CDR1 is SGDLS and CDR2 is YYNGEE. CDR3 sequence reads: CASSDRSGETQYF. The DNA of the CDR3 is TGTGCCAGCAGCGACAGGAGTGGAGAGACCCAGTACTTC.

V usage is TRBV5-1 and J usage is TRBJ1-3; D might be TRBD1 (6 bases). Germline CDR1 and CDR2: SGHRS and YFSETQ. The CDR3 loop spans 14 amino acids. Trimming took 0 bases from V and 4 from J, leaving 8 bases between them. Here the CDR3 reads CASSLAGQGNTIYF. The CDR3 nucleotides are TGCGCCAGCAGCTTGGCCGGACAGGGAAACACCATATATTTT.